Listed here are 3 T cell receptor beta chains from one sample, sequenced in a study of T-cell memory formation after mild COVID-19. TCRdb processed the 5' RACE reads anew with MiXCR; each CDR3 protein has one entry. Of approximately 400,000 distinct CDR3 sequences detected, more than 20% appear once; the ten largest clones hold roughly 8.9%. Sequencing input: PBMCs or a T cell subset sorted from them (not recorded which). These receptor sequences come from an adult woman who had mild COVID-19 (a few samples of this study predate the infection). Cell type and time point are not known.

The CDR3 region is CASSPTGNGPGANVLTF. In nucleotides, the CDR3 is TGTGCCAGCAGCCCGACAGGGAACGGGCCTGGGGCCAACGTCCTGACTTTC. The chain uses TRBV7-6 and TRBJ2-6, with 7 bases fitting TRBD1. The CDR3 length is 17 residues. J lost 2 bases, V lost 5 bases, and 9 bases had no gene match. The germline V gene has CDR1 SGHVS and CDR2 FNYEAQ.

J is TRBJ2-7 and V is TRBV5-1; the D gene could be TRBD1 or TRBD2 (5 bases each). Per germline, CDR1 SGHRS and CDR2 YFSETQ. V lost 5 bases and J 4 bases, leaving 13 bases between the germline ends. The CDR3 is made up of 13 amino acids. CDR3 nucleotides: TGCGCCAGCAGGCTCCTCGAGGGGTACGAGCAGTACTTC. It is translated as CASRLLEGYEQYF.

The chain carries TRBV29-1 and TRBJ1-1; D gene ambiguous. In germline, CDR1 is SQVTM, CDR2 ANQGSEA. Between the trimmed V and J ends, which lost 0 bases and 3 bases, there was a span of 8 bases. The CDR3 runs 13 residues. The CDR3 loop is CSVEETWDTEAFF. The DNA of the CDR3 is TGCAGCGTTGAAGAGACTTGGGACACTGAAGCTTTCTTT.